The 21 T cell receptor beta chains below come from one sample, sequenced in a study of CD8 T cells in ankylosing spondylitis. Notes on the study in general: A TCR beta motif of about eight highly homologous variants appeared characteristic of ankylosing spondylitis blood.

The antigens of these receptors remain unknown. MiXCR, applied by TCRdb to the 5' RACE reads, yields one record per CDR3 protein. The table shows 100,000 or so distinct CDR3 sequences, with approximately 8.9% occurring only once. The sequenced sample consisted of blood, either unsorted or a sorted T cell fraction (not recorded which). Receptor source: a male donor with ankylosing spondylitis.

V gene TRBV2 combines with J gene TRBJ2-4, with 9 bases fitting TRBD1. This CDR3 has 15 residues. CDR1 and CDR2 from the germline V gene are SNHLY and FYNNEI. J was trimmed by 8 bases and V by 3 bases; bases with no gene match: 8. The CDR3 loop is CASSDWDRESYIQYF. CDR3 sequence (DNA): TGTGCCAGCAGTGATTGGGACAGGGAGTCGTACATTCAGTACTTC.

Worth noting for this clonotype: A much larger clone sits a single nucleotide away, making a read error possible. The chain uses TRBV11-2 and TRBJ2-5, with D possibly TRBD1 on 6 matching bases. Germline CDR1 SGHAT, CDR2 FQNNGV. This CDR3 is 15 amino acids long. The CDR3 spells CTSSLAEGGRETQYF. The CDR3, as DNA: TGTACCAGCAGCTTAGCTGAAGGGGGTAGAGAGACCCAGTACTTC.

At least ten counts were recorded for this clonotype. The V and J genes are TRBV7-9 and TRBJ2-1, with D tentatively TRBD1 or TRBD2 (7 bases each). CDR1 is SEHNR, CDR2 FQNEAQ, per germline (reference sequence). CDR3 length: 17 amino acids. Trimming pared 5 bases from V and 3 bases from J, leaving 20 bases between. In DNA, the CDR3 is TGTGCCAGCAGCCAAGGGGGGGACAGCCTAAGCTACAATGAGCAGTTCTTC. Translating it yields CASSQGGDSLSYNEQFF.

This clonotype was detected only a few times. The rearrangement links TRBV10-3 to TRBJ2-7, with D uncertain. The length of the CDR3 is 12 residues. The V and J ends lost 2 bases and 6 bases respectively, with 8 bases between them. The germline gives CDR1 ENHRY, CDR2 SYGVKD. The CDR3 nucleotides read TGTGCCATCAGTGAGGTGGGTTCCGAGCAGTACGTC. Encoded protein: CAISEVGSEQYV.

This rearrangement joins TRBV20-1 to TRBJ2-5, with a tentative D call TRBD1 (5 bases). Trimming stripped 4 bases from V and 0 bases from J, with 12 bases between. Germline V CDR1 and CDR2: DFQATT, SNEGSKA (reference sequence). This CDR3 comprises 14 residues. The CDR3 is CSATDRNHQETQYF. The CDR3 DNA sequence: TGCAGTGCTACCGACAGAAACCACCAAGAGACCCAGTACTTC.

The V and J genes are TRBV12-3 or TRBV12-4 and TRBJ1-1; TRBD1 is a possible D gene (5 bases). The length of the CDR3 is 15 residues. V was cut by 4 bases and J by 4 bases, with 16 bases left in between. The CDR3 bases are TGTGCCAGCAGTTCGCGGGGGAACCCGGGCACTGAAGCTTTCTTT. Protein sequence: CASSSRGNPGTEAFF.

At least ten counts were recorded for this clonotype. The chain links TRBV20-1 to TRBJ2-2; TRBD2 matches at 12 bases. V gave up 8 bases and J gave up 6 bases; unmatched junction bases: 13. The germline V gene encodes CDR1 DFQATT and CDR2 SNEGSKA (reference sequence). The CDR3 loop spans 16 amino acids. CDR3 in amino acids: CSPLRTSGAHAGELFF. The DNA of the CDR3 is TGCAGTCCACTCCGGACTAGCGGGGCCCACGCCGGGGAGCTGTTTTTT.

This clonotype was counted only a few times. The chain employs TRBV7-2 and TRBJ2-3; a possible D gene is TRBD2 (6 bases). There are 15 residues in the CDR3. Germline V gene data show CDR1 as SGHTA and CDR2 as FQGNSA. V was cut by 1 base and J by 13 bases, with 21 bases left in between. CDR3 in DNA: TGTGCCAGCAGCTTAGGGGTCCTAGGAGGGGAAAGGGAGTATTTT. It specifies CASSLGVLGGEREYF.

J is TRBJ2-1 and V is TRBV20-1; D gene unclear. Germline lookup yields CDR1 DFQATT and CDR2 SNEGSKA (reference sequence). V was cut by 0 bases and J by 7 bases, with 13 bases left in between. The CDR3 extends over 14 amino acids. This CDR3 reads CSARDLTLRNEQFF. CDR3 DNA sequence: TGCAGTGCTAGAGATCTAACCTTAAGGAATGAGCAGTTCTTC.

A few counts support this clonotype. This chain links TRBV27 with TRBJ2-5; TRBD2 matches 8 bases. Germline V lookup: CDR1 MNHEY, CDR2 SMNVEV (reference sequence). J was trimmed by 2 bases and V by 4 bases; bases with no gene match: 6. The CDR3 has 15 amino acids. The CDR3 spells CASSSPGGGQETQYF. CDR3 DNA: TGTGCCAGCAGTTCCCCCGGCGGGGGGCAAGAGACCCAGTACTTC.

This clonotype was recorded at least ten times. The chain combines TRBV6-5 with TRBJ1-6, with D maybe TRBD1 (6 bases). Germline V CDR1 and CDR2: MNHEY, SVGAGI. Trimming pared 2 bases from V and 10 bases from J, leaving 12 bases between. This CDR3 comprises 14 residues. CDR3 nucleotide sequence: TGTGCCAGCAGTTACGGGGGGCCAGGGTCACCCCTCCACTTT. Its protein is CASSYGGPGSPLHF.

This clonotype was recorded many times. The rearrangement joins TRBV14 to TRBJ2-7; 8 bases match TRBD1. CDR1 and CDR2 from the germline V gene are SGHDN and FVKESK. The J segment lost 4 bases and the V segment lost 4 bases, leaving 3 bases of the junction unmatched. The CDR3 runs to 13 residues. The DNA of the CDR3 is TGTGCCAGCAGCCCCGGGACAGGATACGAGCAGTACGTC. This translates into CASSPGTGYEQYV.

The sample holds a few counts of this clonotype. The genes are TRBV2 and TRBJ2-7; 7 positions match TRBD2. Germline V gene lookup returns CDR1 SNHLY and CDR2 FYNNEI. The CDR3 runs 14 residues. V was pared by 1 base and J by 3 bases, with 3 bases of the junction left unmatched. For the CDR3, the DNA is TGTGCCAGCAGTGAAGGGCTAGCGGACTACGAGCAGTACTTC. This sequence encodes CASSEGLADYEQYF.

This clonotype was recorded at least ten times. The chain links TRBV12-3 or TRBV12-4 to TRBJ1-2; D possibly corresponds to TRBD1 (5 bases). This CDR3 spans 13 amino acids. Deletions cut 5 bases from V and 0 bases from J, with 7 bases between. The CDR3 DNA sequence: TGTGCCAGCAGTCAGACAGCTAACTATGGCTACACCTTC. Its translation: CASSQTANYGYTF.

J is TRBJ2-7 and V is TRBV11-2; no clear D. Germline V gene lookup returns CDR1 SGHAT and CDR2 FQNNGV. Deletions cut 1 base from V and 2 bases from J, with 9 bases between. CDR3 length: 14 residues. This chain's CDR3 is CASSLGPVTYEQYF. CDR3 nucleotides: TGTGCCAGCAGCTTAGGGCCCGTTACCTACGAGCAGTACTTC.

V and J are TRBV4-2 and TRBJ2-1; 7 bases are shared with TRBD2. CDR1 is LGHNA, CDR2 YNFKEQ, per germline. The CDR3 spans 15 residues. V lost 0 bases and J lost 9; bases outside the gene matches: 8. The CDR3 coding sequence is TGTGCCAGCAGCCAAGATTGGGCGGGAGCGATTGAGCAGTTCTTC. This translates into CASSQDWAGAIEQFF.

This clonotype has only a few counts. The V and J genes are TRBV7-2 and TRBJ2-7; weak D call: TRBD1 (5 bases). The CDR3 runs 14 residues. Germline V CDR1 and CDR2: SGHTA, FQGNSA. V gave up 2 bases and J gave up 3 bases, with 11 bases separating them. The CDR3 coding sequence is TGTGCCAGCAGCTTAAGTCCAGGGCTCTACGAGCAGTACTTC. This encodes CASSLSPGLYEQYF.

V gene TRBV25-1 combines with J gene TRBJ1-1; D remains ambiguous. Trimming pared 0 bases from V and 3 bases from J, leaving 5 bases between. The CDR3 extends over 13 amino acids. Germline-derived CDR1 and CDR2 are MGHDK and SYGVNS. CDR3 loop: CASSEYEYTEAFF. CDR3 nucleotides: TGTGCCAGCAGTGAATACGAATACACTGAAGCTTTCTTT.

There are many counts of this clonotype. As DNA, the CDR3 is TGTGCCACCAGCAGAGAGCGCCTCTATAATTCACCCCTCCACTTT. Amino acid sequence: CATSRERLYNSPLHF. V is TRBV15 and J is TRBJ1-6; D unclear. There are 15 residues in the CDR3. Trimming removed 0 bases at V and 3 bases at J, with 6 bases between. CDR1 and CDR2 from the germline V gene are LNHNV and YYDKDF (reference sequence).

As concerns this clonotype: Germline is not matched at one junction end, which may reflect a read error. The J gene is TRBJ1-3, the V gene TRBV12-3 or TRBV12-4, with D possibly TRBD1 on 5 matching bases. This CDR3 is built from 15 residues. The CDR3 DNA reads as TGTGTCAGCAGTTTAGAGGGGTTCTCTGGAAACACCATATATTTT. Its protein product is CVSSLEGFSGNTIYF.

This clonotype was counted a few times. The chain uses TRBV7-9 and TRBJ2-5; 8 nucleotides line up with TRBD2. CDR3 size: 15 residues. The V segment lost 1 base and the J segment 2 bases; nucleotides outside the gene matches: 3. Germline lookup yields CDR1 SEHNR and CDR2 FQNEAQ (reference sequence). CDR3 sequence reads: CASSLEIAGQETQYF. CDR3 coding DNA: TGTGCCAGCAGCTTAGAGATAGCGGGACAAGAGACCCAGTACTTC.